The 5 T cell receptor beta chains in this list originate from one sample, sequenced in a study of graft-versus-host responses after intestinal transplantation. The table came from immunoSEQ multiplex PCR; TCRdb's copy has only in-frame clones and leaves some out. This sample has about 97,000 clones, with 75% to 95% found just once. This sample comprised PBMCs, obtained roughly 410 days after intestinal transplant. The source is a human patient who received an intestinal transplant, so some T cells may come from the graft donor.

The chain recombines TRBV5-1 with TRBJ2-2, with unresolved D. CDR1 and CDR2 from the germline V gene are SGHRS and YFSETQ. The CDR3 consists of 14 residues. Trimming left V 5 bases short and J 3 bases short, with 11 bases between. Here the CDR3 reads CASSARAYTGELFF. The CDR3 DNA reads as TGCGCCAGCAGTGCCAGAGCCTACACCGGGGAGCTGTTTTTT. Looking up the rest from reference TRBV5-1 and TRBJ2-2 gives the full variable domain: KAGVTQTPRYLIKTRGQQVTLSCSPISGHRSVSWYQQTPGQGLQFLFEYFSETQRNKGNFPGRFSGRQFSNSRSEMNVSTLELGDSALYLCASSARAYTGELFFGEGSRLTVL.

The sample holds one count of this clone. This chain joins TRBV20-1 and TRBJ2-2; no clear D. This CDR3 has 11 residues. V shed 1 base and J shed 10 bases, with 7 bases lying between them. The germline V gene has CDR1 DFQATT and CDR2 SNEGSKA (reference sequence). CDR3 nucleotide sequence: TGCAGTGCTAGAGTCAGGACGGAGCTGTTTTTT. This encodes CSARVRTELFF.

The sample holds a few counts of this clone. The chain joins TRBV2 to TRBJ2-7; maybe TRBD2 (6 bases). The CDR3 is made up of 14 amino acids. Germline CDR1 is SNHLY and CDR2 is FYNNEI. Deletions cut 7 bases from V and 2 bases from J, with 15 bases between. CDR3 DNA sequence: TGTGCCAGCAAGATAGGGACTCAGACCTACGAGCAGTACTTC. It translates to CASKIGTQTYEQYF.

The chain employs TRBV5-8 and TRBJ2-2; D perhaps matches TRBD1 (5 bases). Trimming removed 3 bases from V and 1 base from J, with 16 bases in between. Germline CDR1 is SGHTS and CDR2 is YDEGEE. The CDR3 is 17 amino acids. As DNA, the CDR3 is TGTGCCAGCAGCTCCTTTAGTCGGCAGGGGAACACCGGGGAGCTGTTTTTT. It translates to CASSSFSRQGNTGELFF.

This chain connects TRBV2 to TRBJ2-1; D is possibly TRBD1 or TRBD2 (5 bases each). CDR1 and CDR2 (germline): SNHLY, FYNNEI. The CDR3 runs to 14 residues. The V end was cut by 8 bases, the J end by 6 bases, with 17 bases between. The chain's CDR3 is CASEDWGSRNEQFF. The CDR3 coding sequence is TGTGCCAGCGAGGACTGGGGCTCCCGCAATGAGCAGTTCTTC.